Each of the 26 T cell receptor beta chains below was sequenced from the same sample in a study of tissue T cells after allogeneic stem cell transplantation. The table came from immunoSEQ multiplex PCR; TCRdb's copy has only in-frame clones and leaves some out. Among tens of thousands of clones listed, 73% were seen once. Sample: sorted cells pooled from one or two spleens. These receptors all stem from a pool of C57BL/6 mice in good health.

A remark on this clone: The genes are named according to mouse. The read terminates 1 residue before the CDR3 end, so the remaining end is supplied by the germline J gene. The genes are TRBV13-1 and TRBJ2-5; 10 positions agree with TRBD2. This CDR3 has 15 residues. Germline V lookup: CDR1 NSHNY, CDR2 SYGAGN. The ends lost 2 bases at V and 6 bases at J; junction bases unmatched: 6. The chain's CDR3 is CASSEPGGAGDTQYF. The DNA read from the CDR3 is TGTGCCAGCAGTGAACCTGGGGGGGCGGGCGACACCCAGTAC.

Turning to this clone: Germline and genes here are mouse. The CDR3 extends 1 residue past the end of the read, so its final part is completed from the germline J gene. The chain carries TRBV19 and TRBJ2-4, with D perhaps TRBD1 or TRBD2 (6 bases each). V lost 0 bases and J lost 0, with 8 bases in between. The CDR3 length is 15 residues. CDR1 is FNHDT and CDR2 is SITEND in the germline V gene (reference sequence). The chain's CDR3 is CASSIGGPSQNTLYF. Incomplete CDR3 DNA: TGTGCCAGCAGTATAGGGGGGCCTAGTCAAAACACCTTGTAC.

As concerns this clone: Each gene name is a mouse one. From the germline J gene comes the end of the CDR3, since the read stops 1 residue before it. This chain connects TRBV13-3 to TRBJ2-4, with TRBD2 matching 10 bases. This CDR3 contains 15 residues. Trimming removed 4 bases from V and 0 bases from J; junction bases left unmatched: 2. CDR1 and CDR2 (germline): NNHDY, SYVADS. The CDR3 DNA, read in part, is TGTGCCAGCAGTTGGGACTGGGGCAGTCAAAACACCTTGTAC. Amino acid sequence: CASSWDWGSQNTLY. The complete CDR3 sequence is CASSWDWGSQNTLYF.

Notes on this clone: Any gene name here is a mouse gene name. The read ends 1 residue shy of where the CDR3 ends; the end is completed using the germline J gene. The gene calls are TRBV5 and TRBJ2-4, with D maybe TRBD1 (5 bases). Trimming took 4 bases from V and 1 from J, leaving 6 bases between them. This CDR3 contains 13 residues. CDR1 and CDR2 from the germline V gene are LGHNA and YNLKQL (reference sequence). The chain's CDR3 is CASSPTGQNTLYF. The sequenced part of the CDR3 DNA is TGTGCCAGCAGCCCGACAGGTCAAAACACCTTGTAC.

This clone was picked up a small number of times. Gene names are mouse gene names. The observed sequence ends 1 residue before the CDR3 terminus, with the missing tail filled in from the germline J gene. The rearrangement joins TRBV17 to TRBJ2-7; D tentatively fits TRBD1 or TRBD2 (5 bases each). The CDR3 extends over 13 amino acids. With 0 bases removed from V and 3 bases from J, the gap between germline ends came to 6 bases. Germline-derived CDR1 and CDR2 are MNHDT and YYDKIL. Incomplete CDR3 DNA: TGTGCTAGCAGTAGAGAGGGGGACTATGAACAGTAC. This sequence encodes CASSREGDYEQY. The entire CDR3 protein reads CASSREGDYEQYF. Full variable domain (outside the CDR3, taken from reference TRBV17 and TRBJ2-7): DTTVKQNPRYKLARVGKPVNLICSQTMNHDTMYWYQKKPNQAPKLLLFYYDKILNREADTFEKFQSSRPNNSFCSLYIGSAGLEYSAMYLCASSREGDYEQYFGPGTRLTVL.

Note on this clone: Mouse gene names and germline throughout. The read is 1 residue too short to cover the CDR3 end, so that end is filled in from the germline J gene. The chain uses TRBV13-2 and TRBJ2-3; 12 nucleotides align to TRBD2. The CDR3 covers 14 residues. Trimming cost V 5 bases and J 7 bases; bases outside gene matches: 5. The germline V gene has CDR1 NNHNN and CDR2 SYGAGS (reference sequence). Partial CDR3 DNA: TGTGCCAGCGGGGCCGGACTGGGGGGGAAAACGCTGTAT. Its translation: CASGAGLGGKTLY. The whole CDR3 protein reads CASGAGLGGKTLYF.

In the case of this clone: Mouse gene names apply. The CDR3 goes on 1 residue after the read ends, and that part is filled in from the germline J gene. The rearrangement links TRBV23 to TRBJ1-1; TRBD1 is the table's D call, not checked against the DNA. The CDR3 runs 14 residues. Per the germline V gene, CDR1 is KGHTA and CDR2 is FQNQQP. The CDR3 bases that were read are TGCTCCAGCAGTCAACACAGGGAGAGAACAGAAGTCTTC. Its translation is CSSSQHRERTEVF. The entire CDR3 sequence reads CSSSQHRERTEVFF.

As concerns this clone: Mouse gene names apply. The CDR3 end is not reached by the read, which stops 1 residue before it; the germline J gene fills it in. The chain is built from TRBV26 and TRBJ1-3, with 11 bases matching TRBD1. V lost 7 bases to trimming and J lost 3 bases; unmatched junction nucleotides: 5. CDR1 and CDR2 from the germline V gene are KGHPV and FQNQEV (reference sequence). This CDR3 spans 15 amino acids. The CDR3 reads CASTPGTGGGNTLYF. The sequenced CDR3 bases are TGTGCCAGCACCCCCGGGACAGGGGGTGGAAATACGCTCTAT.

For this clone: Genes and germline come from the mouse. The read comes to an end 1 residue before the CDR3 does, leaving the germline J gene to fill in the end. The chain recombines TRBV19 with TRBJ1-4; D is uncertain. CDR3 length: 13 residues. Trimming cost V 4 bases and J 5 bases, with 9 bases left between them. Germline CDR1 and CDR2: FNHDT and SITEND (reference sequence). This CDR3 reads CASSHAGNERLFF. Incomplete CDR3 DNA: TGTGCCAGCAGTCACGCGGGTAACGAAAGATTATTT.

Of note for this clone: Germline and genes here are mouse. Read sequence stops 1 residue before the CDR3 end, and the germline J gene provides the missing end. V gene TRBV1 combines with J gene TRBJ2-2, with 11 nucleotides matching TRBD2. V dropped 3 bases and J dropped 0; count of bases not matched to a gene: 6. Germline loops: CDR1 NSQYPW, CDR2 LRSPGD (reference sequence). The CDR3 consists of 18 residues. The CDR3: CTCSATPGLGANTGQLYF. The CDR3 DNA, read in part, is TGCACCTGCAGTGCTACCCCGGGACTGGGGGCAAACACCGGGCAGCTCTAC. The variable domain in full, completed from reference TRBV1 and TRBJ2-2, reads VTLLEQNPRWRLVPRGQAVNLRCILKNSQYPWMSWYQQDLQKQLQWLFTLRSPGDKEVKSLPGADYLATRVTDTELRLQVANMSQGRTLYCTCSATPGLGANTGQLYFGEGSKLTVL.

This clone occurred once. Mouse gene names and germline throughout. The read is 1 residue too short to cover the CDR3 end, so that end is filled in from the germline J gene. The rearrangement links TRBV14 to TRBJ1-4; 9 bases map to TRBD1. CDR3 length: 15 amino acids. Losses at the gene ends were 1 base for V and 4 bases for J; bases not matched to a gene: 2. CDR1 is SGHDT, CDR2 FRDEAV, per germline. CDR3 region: CASSFGGQGNERLFF. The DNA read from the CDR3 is TGTGCCAGCAGTTTCGGGGGACAGGGCAACGAAAGATTATTT.

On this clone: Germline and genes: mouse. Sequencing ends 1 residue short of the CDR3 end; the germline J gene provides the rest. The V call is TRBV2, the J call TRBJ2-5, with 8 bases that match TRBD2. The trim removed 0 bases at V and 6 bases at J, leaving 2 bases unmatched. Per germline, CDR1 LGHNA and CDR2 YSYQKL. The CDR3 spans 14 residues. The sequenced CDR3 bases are TGTGCCAGCAGCCAAGAACACTGGGGGGACACCCAGTAC. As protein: CASSQEHWGDTQY. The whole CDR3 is CASSQEHWGDTQYF. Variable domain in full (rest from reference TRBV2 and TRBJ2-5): DPKIIQKPKYLVAVTGSEKILICEQYLGHNAMYWYRQSAKKPLEFMFSYSYQKLMDNQTASSRFQPQSSKKNHLDLQITALKPDDSATYFCASSQEHWGDTQYFGPGTRLLVL.

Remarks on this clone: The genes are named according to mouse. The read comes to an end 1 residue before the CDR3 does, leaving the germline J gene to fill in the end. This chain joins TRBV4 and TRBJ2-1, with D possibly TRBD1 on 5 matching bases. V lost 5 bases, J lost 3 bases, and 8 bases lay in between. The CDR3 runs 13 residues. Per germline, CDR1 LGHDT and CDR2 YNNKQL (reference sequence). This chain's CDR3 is CASSQDIYAEQFF. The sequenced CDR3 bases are TGTGCCAGCAGCCAGGACATCTATGCTGAGCAGTTC.

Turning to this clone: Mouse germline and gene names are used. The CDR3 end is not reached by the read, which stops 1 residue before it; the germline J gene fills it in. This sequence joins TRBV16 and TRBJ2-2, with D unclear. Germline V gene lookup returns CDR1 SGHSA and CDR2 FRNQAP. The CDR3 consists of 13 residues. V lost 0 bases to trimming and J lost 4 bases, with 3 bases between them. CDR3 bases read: TGTGCAAGCAGCTTAGATGGCACCGGGCAGCTCTAC. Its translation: CASSLDGTGQLY. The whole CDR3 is CASSLDGTGQLYF.

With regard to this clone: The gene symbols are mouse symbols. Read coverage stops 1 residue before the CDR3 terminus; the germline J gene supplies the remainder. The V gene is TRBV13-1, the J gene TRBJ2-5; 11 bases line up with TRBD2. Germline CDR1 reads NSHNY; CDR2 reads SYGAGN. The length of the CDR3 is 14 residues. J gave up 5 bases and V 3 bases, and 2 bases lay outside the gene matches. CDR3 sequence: CASSGTGGRDTQYF. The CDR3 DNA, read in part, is TGTGCCAGCAGTGGGACTGGGGGGCGAGACACCCAGTAC.

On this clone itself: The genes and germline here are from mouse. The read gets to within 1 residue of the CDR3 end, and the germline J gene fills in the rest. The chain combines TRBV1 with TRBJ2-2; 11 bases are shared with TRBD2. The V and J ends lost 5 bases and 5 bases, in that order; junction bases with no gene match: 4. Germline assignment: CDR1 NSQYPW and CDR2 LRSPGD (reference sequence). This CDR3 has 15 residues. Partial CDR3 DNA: TGCACCTGCAGTCCGGACTGGGGGGATACCGGGCAGCTCTAC. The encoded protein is CTCSPDWGDTGQLY. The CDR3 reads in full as CTCSPDWGDTGQLYF.

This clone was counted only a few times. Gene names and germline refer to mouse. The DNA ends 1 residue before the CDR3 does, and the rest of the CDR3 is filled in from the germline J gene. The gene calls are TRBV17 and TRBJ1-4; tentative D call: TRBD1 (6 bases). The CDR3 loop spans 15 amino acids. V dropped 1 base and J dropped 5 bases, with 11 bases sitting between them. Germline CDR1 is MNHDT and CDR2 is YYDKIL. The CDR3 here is CASSRAPDRNERLFF. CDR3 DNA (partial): TGTGCTAGCAGTAGAGCCCCGGACAGAAACGAAAGATTATTT.

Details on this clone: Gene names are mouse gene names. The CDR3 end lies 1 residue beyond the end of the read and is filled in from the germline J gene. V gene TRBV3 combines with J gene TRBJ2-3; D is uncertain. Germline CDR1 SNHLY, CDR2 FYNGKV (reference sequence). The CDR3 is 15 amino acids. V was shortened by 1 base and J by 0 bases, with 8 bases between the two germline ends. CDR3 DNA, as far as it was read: TGTGCCAGCAGCTTAGTCGGGAGGAGTGCAGAAACGCTGTAT. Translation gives CASSLVGRSAETLY. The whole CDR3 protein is CASSLVGRSAETLYF. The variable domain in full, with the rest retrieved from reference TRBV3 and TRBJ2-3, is GPKVLQIPSHQIIDMGQMVTLNCDPVSNHLYFYWYKQILGQQMEFLVNFYNGKVMEKSKLFKDQFSVERPDGSYFTLKIQPTALEDSAVYFCASSLVGRSAETLYFGSGTRLTVL.

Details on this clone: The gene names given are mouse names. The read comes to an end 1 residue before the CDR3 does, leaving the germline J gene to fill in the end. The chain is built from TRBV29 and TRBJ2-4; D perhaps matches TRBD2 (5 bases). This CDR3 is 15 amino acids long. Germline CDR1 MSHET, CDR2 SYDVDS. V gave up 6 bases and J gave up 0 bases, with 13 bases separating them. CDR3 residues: CASSPGRSSQNTLYF. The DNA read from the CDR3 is TGTGCTAGCAGCCCTGGGAGATCTAGTCAAAACACCTTGTAC.

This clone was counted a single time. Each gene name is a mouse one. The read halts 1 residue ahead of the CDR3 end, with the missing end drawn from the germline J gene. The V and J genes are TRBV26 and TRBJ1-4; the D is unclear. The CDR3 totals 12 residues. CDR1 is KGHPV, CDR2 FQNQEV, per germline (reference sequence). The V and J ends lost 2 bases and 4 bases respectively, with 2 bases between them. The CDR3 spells CASSLINERLFF. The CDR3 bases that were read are TGTGCCAGCAGTCTGATCAACGAAAGATTATTT.

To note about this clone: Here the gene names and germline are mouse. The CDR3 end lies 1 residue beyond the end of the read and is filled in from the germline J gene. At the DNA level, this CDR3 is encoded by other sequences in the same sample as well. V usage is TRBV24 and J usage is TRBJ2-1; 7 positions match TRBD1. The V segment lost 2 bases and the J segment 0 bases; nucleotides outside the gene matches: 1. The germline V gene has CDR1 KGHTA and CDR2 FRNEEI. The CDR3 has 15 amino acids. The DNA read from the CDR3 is TGTGCCAGCAGTCTGCCAGGGGGTAACTATGCTGAGCAGTTC. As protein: CASSLPGGNYAEQF. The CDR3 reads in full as CASSLPGGNYAEQFF.

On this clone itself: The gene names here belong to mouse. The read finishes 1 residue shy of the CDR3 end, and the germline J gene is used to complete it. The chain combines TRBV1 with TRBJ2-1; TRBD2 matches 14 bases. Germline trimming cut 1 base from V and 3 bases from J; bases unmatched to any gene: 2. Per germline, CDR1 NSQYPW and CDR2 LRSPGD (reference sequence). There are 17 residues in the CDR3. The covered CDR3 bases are TGCACCTGCAGTGCAGCCGGGACTGGGGGGGCCTATGCTGAGCAGTTC. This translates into CTCSAAGTGGAYAEQF. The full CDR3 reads CTCSAAGTGGAYAEQFF.

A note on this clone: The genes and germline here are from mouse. The CDR3 sequence is CTCSAGQNTEVFF. CDR3 bases read: TGCACCTGCAGTGCAGGACAGAACACAGAAGTCTTC. This chain joins TRBV1 and TRBJ1-1; D not resolved. The read terminates 1 residue before the CDR3 end, so the remaining end is supplied by the germline J gene. V lost 1 base and J 0 bases, leaving 3 bases between the germline ends. The germline gives CDR1 NSQYPW, CDR2 LRSPGD (reference sequence). The CDR3 is made up of 13 amino acids. Together with reference TRBV1 and TRBJ1-1, the CDR3 gives the full variable domain: VTLLEQNPRWRLVPRGQAVNLRCILKNSQYPWMSWYQQDLQKQLQWLFTLRSPGDKEVKSLPGADYLATRVTDTELRLQVANMSQGRTLYCTCSAGQNTEVFFGKGTRLTVV.

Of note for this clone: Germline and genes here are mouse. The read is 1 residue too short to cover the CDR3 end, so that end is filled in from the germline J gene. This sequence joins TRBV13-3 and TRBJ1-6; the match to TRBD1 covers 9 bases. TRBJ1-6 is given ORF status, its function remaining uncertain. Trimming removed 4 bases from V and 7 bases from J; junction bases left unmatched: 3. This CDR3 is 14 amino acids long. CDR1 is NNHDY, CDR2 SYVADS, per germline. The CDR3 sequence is CASSLTGGNSPLYF. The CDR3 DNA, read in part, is TGTGCCAGCAGTCTCACAGGGGGCAATTCGCCCCTCTAC.

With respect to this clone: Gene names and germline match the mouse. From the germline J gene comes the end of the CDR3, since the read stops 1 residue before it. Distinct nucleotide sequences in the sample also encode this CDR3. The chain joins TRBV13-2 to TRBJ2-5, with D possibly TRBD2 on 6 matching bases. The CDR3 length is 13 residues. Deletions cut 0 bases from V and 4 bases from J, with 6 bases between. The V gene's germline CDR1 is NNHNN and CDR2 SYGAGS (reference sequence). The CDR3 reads CASGDGTEDTQYF. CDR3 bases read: TGTGCCAGCGGTGATGGGACTGAAGACACCCAGTAC.

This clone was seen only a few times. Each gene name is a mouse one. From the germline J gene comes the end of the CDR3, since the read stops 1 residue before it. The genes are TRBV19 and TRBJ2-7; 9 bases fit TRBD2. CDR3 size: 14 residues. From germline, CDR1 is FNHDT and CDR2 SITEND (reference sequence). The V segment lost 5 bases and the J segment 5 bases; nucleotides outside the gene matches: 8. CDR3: CASSPVGGADEQYF. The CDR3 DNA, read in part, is TGTGCCAGCAGCCCGGTTGGGGGGGCTGATGAACAGTAC.